Below are 3 T cell receptor beta chains sequenced from a single sample in a study of blood T cell repertoires in COVID-19. Profiling relied on immunoSEQ multiplex PCR, and the TCRdb table lists in-frame clones only, not all of them. The repertoire holds about 150,000 clones, with approximately 90% as singletons. The specimen was peripheral blood. The receptors derive from a man in his fifties or sixties with active or convalescent COVID-19.

This sequence joins TRBV3-1 (or the pseudogene TRBV3-2) and TRBJ2-7; 9 bases line up with TRBD1. V dropped 1 base and J dropped 6; count of bases not matched to a gene: 1. Per the germline V gene, CDR1 is LGHDT and CDR2 is YNNKEL (reference sequence). This CDR3 comprises 13 residues. CDR3 residues: CASSQGQGGEQYF. CDR3 nucleotide sequence: TGTGCCAGCAGCCAAGGACAGGGGGGCGAGCAGTACTTC.

V is TRBV24-1 and J is TRBJ2-1; 10 bases align to TRBD2. After removal of 5 bases from V and 5 bases from J, the junction contained 2 bases not matched to a gene. CDR3 length: 14 amino acids. Germline V CDR1 and CDR2: KGHDR, SFDVKD. The CDR3 is CATSVTSGNNEQFF. Written as DNA, the CDR3 is TGTGCCACCAGTGTCACTAGCGGGAACAATGAGCAGTTCTTC.

The rearrangement uses TRBV3-1 (or the pseudogene TRBV3-2) and TRBJ2-5; possibly TRBD1 for D (6 bases). The CDR3 extends over 13 amino acids. Trimming stripped 6 bases from V and 4 bases from J, with 12 bases between. Germline-derived CDR1 and CDR2 are LGHDT and YNNKEL (reference sequence). CDR3 nucleotides: TGTGCCAGCAGGACAGGCTCTCGAGAGACCCAGTACTTC. Amino acid sequence: CASRTGSRETQYF.